The entry below describes one T cell receptor (beta chain). Its antigen is as yet unknown. These data are taken from a study of cytomegalovirus exposure and HLA in healthy donors. Overall study findings and caveats: An analysis was carried out at a later point. It showed that HLA-associated TCR beta chains were more clonally expanded than equally common non-associated chains. While the bulk of TCR sequences proved rare, some public TCRs turned up in many donors.

The PCR ran on 60 Vbeta and 13 Jbeta primers. TCRdb keeps only in-frame clones here, not all; method: immunoSEQ multiplex PCR. This table has more than 150,000 clones, roughly 80% appearing once. Germline V gene lookup returns CDR1 MDHEN and CDR2 SYDVKM. This CDR3 is built from 15 residues. J lost 2 bases, V lost 4 bases, and 7 bases had no gene match. Sequencing was carried out using PBMCs. This clonotype originated in a woman aged 45-65 years in good health and CMV-seropositive. This chain uses TRBV28 with TRBJ2-7, with TRBD2 matching over 8 bases. Here the CDR3 DNA reads TGTGCCAGCAGTTATTCGGGACTAGGCCCCTACGAGCAGTACTTC. This gives the protein CASSYSGLGPYEQYF.